The sample holds one count of the clone carrying this T cell receptor beta chain. Its antigen remains unidentified. The record originates from a study of graft-versus-host responses after intestinal transplantation. Study as a whole: Anti-thymocyte globulin was used for induction in all recipients, who then took tacrolimus and steroids for approximately 3 years. Whole-study findings and limits: Where graft-donor T cell macrochimerism was present, patients had high graft-versus-host to host-versus-graft clonal ratios in allografts.

Some clones are missing from TCRdb's copy, which holds only in-frame ones; the method was immunoSEQ multiplex PCR. Of tens of thousands of clones listed, around 93% were seen once; the top ten hold about 2%. This CDR3 is built from 14 residues. V shed 7 bases and J 1 base; nucleotides not matched to a gene: 4. Germline CDR1 MNHEY, CDR2 SVGAGI. Sequenced here: unstimulated CD8+ T cells sorted from spleen or lymph node cells, sampled before intestinal transplant. The sequence was collected from a human donor who received an intestinal transplant. The genes are TRBV6-5 and TRBJ1-1; the match to TRBD1 covers 9 bases. The CDR3 DNA is TGTGCCAGCAAAACGGACAGGGGGAACACTGAAGCTTTCTTT. It translates to CASKTDRGNTEAFF.